This T cell receptor beta chain was sequenced during a study of cytomegalovirus exposure and HLA in healthy donors. In the study overall: A data release that came early held approximately 85 million unique TCRs from HLA-typed donors.

Between the trimmed V and J ends, which lost 1 base and 3 bases, there was a span of 10 bases. CDR3 size: 16 residues. Germline assignment: CDR1 SGHNT and CDR2 YENEEA. Of note for this clone: The antigen is undetermined.

Study findings and constraints: Many donors carried some public TCRs, although rarity characterized most TCR sequences. Reportedly, a later analysis found an Asian-associated ancestry cluster had fewer N-insertions than the approximately 700-donor mean.

PCR involved 60 Vbeta and 13 Jbeta primers. TCRdb's table, derived via immunoSEQ multiplex PCR, lists solely in-frame clones and lacks some. Found here are approximately 190,000 clones; the top ten clones hold less than 6.5%. The rearrangement joins TRBV11-3 to TRBJ2-6; D is unclear. Specimen: PBMCs. The origin of this receptor is a young man in good health and CMV-seronegative. CDR3 loop: CASSLGPGVGANVLTF. The CDR3 DNA sequence: TGTGCCAGCAGCTTAGGGCCGGGTGTTGGGGCCAACGTCCTGACTTTC. Combining the CDR3 with reference TRBV11-3 and TRBJ2-6 gives the whole variable domain EAGVVQSPRYKIIEKKQPVAFWCNPISGHNTLYWYLQNLGQGPELLIRYENEEAVDDSQLPKDRFSAERLKGVDSTLKIQPAELGDSAVYLCASSLGPGVGANVLTFGAGSRLTVL.